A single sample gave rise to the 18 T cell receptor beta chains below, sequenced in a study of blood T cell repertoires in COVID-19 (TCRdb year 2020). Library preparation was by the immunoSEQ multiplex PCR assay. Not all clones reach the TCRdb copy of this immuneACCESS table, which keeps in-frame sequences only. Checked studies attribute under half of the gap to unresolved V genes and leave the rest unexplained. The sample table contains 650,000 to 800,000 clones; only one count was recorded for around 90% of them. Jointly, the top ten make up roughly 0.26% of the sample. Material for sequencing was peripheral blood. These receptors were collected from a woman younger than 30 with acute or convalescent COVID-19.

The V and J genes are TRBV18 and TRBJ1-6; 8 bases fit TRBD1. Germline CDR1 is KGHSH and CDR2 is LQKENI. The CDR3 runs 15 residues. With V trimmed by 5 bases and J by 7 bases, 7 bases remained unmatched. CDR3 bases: TGTGCCAGCTCATCGTTCCGACAGGGGAATTCACCCCTCCACTTT. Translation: CASSSFRQGNSPLHF.

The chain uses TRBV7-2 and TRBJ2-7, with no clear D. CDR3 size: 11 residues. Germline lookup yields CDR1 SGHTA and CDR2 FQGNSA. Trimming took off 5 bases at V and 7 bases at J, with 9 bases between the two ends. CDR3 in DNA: TGTGCCAGCAGCCCCAATCGGGAGCAGTACTTC. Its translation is CASSPNREQYF.

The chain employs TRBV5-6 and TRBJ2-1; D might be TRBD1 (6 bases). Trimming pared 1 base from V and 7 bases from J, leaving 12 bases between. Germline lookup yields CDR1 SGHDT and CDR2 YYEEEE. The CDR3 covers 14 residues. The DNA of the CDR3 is TGTGCCAGCAGCTTGTATGGGGGCTCGAATGAGCAGTTCTTC. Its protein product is CASSLYGGSNEQFF.

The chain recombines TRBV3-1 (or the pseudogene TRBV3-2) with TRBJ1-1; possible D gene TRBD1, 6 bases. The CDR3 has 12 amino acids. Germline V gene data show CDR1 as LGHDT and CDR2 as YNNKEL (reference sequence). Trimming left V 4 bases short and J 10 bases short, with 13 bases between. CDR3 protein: CASSLGALGAFF. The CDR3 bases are TGTGCCAGCAGCCTGGGGGCCCTGGGAGCTTTCTTT.

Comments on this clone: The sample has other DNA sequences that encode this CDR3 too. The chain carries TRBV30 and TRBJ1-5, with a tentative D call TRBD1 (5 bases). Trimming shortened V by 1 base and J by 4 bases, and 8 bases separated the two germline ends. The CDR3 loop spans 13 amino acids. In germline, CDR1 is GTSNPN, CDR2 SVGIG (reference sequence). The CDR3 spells CAWSGGENQPQHF. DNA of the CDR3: TGTGCCTGGAGTGGGGGGGAGAATCAGCCCCAGCATTTT. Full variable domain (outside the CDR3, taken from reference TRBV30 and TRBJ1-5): SQTIHQWPATLVQPVGSPLSLECTVEGTSNPNLYWYRQAAGRGLQLLFYSVGIGQISSEVPQNLSASRPQDRQFILSSKKLLLSDSGFYLCAWSGGENQPQHFGDGTRLSIL.

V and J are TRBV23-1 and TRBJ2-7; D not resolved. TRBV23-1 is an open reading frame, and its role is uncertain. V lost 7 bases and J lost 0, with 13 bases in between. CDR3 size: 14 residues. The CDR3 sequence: CASTSAGSSYEQYF. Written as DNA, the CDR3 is TGCGCCAGCACCTCGGCAGGAAGCTCCTACGAGCAGTACTTC.

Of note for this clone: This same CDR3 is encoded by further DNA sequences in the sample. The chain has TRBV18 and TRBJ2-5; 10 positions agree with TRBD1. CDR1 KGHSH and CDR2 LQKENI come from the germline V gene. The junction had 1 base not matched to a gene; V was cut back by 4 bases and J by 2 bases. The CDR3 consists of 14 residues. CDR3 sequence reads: CASSRDRGQETQYF. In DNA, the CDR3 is TGTGCCAGCTCACGGGACAGGGGACAAGAGACCCAGTACTTC.

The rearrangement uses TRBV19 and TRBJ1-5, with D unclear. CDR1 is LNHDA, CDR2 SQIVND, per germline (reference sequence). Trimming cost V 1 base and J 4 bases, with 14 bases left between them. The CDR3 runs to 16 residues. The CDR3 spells CASSIVDGWRNQPQHF. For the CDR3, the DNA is TGTGCCAGTAGTATAGTCGATGGGTGGAGAAATCAGCCCCAGCATTTT. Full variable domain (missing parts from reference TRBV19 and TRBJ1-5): DGGITQSPKYLFRKEGQNVTLSCEQNLNHDAMYWYRQDPGQGLRLIYYSQIVNDFQKGDIAEGYSVSREKKESFPLTVTSAQKNPTAFYLCASSIVDGWRNQPQHFGDGTRLSIL.

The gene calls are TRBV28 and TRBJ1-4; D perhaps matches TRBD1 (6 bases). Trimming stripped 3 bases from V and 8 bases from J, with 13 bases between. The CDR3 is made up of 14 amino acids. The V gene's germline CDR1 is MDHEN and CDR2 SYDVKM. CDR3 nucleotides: TGTGCCAGCAGTTTTGGACAGTTTGGGGAAAAACTGTTTTTT. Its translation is CASSFGQFGEKLFF. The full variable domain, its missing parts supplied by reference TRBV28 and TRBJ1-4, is DVKVTQSSRYLVKRTGEKVFLECVQDMDHENMFWYRQDPGLGLRLIYFSYDVKMKEKGDIPEGYSVSREKKERFSLILESASTNQTSMYLCASSFGQFGEKLFFGSGTQLSVL.

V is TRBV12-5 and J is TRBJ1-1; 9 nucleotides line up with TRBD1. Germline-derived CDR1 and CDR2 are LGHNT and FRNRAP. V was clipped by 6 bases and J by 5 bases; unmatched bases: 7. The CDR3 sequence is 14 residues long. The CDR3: CASGFDRGWTEAFF. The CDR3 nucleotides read TGTGCTAGTGGATTCGACAGGGGGTGGACTGAAGCTTTCTTT.

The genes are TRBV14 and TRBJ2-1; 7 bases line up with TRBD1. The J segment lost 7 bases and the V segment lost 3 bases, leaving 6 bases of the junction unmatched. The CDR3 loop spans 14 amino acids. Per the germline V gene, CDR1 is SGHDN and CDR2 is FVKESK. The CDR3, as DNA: TGTGCCAGCAGCCATTCACAGGGGTGGAATGAGCAGTTCTTC. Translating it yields CASSHSQGWNEQFF.

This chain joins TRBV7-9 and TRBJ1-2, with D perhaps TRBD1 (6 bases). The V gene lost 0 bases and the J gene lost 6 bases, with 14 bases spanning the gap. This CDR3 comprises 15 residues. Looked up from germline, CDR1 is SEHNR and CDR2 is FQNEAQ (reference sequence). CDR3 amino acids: CASSLAPGVLDGYTF. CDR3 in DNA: TGTGCCAGCAGCTTAGCCCCAGGGGTGCTCGATGGCTACACCTTC.

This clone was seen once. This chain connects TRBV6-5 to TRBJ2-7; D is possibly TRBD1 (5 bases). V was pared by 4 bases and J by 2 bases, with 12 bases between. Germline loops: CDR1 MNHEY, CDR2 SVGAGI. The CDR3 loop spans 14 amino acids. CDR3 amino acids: CASSSRQRTYEQYF. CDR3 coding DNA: TGTGCCAGCAGTTCTAGACAGAGGACCTACGAGCAGTACTTC.

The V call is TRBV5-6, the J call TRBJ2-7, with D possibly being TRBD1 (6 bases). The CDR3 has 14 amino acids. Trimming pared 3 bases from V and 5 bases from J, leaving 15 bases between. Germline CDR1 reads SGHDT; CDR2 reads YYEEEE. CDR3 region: CASSWGQGWNEQYF. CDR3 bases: TGTGCCAGCAGCTGGGGGCAGGGATGGAACGAGCAGTACTTC.

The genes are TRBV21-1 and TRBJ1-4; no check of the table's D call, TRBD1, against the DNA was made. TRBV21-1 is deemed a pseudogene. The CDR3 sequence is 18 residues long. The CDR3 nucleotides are TGTGCCAGCAGCAAAACCCGGGACAGGGGAAGGATTCGTGAAAAACTGTTTTTT. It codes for CASSKTRDRGRIREKLFF.

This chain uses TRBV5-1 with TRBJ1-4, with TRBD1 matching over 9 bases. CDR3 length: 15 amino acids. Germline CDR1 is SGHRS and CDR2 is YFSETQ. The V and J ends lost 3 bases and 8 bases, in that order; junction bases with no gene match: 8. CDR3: CASSSSGTGSEKLFF. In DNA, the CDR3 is TGCGCCAGCAGCTCCTCTGGGACAGGGTCCGAAAAACTGTTTTTT.

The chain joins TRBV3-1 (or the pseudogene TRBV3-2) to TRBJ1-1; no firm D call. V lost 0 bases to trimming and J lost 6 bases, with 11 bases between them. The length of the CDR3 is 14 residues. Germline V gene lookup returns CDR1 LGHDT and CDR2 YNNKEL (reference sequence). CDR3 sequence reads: CASSQDGRRAEAFF. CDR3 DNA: TGTGCCAGCAGCCAAGACGGCAGGAGGGCTGAAGCTTTCTTT.

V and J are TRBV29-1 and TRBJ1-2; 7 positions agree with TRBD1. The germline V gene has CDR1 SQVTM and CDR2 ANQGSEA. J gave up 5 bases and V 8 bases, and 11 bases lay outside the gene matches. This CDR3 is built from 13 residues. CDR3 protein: CSTVTGQGYGYTF. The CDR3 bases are TGCAGCACAGTGACAGGGCAGGGGTATGGCTACACCTTC.